The clone carrying this T cell receptor (beta chain) was observed a few times. Its antigen is unidentified. This record belongs to a study of T-cell memory formation after mild COVID-19. General study points: Certain responding clones were present in pre-infection memory, suggesting participation of cross-reactive memory.

TCRdb ran MiXCR on the 5' RACE reads and lists one entry per CDR3 protein. The data hold 550,000 to 700,000 distinct CDR3 sequences, with 15% to 20% observed a single time. The CDR3 contains 18 residues. Trimming removed 5 bases at V and 0 bases at J, with 23 bases between. The TCR sequence derives from an adult woman who had mild COVID-19 (a few samples of this study predate the infection). Cell type and time point are not known. The rearrangement links TRBV12-3 or TRBV12-4 to TRBJ2-7, with D perhaps TRBD1 or TRBD2 (5 bases each). Sequencing input: PBMCs or a T cell subset sorted from them (not recorded which). Here the CDR3 reads CASSPFLGERIPSYEQYF. The CDR3 DNA sequence: TGTGCCAGCAGTCCATTTCTGGGGGAGCGTATACCCTCCTACGAGCAGTACTTC.